This T cell receptor beta chain appears in the sequencing data of a study of Ad26.COV2.S vaccination and SARS-CoV-2 variants. Findings and limits, study-wide: Vaccinees reportedly had broad spike-specific CD8+ and CD4+ T cell responses. Recipients given vaccine exceeded placebo recipients in spike-specific TCR breadth. Responses of T cells in total may have been underestimated by the TCR breadth and depth analyses.

Trimming cost V 3 bases and J 4 bases, with 11 bases left between them. The CDR3 has 14 amino acids. Germline CDR1 reads SGHRS; CDR2 reads YFSETQ. TCRdb's table, derived via immunoSEQ multiplex PCR, lists solely in-frame clones and lacks some. The data hold fewer than 100,000 clones, with approximately 86% observed a single time. About this clone: Its matching antigen is unknown.

The source was peripheral blood, collected after recovery from COVID-19. This TCR came from a human donor who had recovered from COVID-19. The gene calls are TRBV5-1 and TRBJ2-1; D is possibly TRBD1 (5 bases). CDR3 residues: CASSWDQGYNEQFF. The CDR3 DNA is TGCGCCAGCAGCTGGGATCAGGGTTACAATGAGCAGTTCTTC.